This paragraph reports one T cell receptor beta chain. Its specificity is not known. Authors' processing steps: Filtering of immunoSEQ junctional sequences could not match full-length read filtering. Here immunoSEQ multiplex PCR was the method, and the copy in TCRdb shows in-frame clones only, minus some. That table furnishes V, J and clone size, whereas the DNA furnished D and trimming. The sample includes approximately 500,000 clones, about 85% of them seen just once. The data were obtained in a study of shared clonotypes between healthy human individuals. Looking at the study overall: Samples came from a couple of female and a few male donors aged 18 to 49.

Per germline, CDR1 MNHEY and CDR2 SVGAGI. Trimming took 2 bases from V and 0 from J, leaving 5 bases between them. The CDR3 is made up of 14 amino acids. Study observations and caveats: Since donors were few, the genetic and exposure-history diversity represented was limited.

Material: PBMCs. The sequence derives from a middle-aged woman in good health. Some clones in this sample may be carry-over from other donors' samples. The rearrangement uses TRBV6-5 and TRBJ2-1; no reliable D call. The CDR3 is CASSYLSSYNEQFF. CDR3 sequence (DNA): TGTGCCAGCAGTTACCTTAGCTCCTACAATGAGCAGTTCTTC.